This TCR beta chain was obtained from a study of cytomegalovirus exposure and HLA in healthy donors. As for the study in general: The 100 to 150 validation repertoires were reported in a later analysis to have been generated on the same platform as the approximately 700 first-cohort repertoires. Points from the study as a whole: Usually a TCR sequence was rare, but some public TCRs were found in many donors.

The protocol was immunoSEQ multiplex PCR, while the TCRdb copy is restricted to in-frame clones and leaves out a portion. The sample contains fewer than 250,000 clones, more than 75% of which appear only once. As concerns this clone: Its specificity is not known. At the DNA level, this CDR3 is encoded by other sequences in the same sample as well.

This TCR was recovered from a man younger than 30 in good health and CMV-seronegative. Sample: PBMCs.

CDR3 DNA sequence: TGTGCCAGCAGCTTGACAGTGAACACTGAAGCTTTCTTT. Its translation is CASSLTVNTEAFF. The chain uses TRBV28 and TRBJ1-1, with D maybe TRBD1 (5 bases). V was shortened by 6 bases and J by 0 bases, with 8 bases between the two germline ends. CDR1 is MDHEN, CDR2 SYDVKM, per germline. This CDR3 has 13 amino acids.